Sequencing of this TCR beta chain was carried out in a study of CD8 T cells in ankylosing spondylitis. Libraries of TCR beta came from quantitative 5'-RACE with molecular barcodes. TCRdb recomputed calls from the 5' RACE reads with MiXCR, one row per CDR3 protein. The sample yields about 200,000 distinct CDR3 sequences, 7% to 8% seen once. This clonotype was counted many times. The antigen remains undetermined. Study-wide results and caveats: A TCR beta motif of eight or nine highly homologous variants seemed to mark ankylosing spondylitis blood.

This CDR3 has 15 residues. The V gene lost 4 bases and the J gene lost 6 bases, with 19 bases spanning the gap. Per germline, CDR1 SGHRS and CDR2 YFSETQ. The J gene is TRBJ1-2, the V gene TRBV5-1, with D possibly TRBD1 on 6 matching bases. The clonotype originates from a male donor with ankylosing spondylitis. Sequenced: blood, either unsorted or a sorted T cell fraction (not recorded which). The CDR3 region has the DNA TGCGCCAGCAGCGCGCTACGGGGGCCGGGGAATGGCTACACCTTC. It is translated as CASSALRGPGNGYTF.